Following are 17 T cell receptor beta chains from one sample sequenced in a study of blood T cell repertoires in COVID-19. The assay was immunoSEQ multiplex PCR, and TCRdb's table has in-frame clones only and misses some. The sample has about 160,000 clones, under 90% seen once; the top ten hold roughly 20%. Sequenced: PBMCs or T cells enriched from blood (not recorded which). The source of these receptors is a man aged 55-75 years who had recovered from COVID-19.

About this clone itself: Other DNA sequences within the sample encode an identical CDR3. This rearrangement joins TRBV9 to TRBJ2-1, with D possibly matching TRBD1 (5 bases). The CDR3 loop spans 15 amino acids. Germline assignment: CDR1 SGDLS and CDR2 YYNGEE. Trimming pared 0 bases from V and 1 base from J, leaving 8 bases between. This CDR3 reads CASSVAQGSYNEQFF. The CDR3 bases are TGTGCCAGCAGCGTAGCCCAGGGTTCCTACAATGAGCAGTTCTTC.

As for this clone: Other DNA variants within this sample encode the same CDR3. This chain uses TRBV9 with TRBJ2-5; 9 positions agree with TRBD2. Trimming at V came to 2 bases and at J to 2 bases, leaving 1 base not matched to a gene. The CDR3 totals 14 residues. Germline lookup yields CDR1 SGDLS and CDR2 YYNGEE. This CDR3 reads CASSVGLAQETQYF. In nucleotides, the CDR3 is TGTGCCAGCAGCGTGGGACTAGCACAAGAGACCCAGTACTTC.

This chain links TRBV12-3 or TRBV12-4 with TRBJ2-3, with D possibly matching TRBD2 (6 bases). The length of the CDR3 is 13 residues. Trimming left V 4 bases short and J 2 bases short, with 7 bases between. This CDR3 reads CASSWTITDTQYF. CDR3 nucleotide sequence: TGTGCCAGCAGTTGGACTATCACAGATACGCAGTATTTT.

The J gene is TRBJ1-1, the V gene TRBV4-2; 9 positions match TRBD1. Germline V CDR1 and CDR2: LGHNA, YNFKEQ. The CDR3 loop spans 16 amino acids. The V gene end was trimmed by 1 base and the J gene end by 7 bases; junction bases not matched to a gene: 10. Here the CDR3 DNA reads TGTGCCAGCAGCCAAGTCGTAGGGACAGGGACAAATGAAGCTTTCTTT. It specifies CASSQVVGTGTNEAFF.

The chain combines TRBV5-6 with TRBJ1-2, with TRBD1 identical over 9 bases. The CDR3 spans 17 residues. V shed 3 bases, J shed 7 bases, and the junction held 16 bases outside the gene matches. Germline V gives CDR1 SGHDT, CDR2 YYEEEE. The CDR3 DNA sequence: TGTGCCAGCAGCTCGCTCCGGGACAGGGAGCGCGGGCGTGGCTACACCTTC. As protein: CASSSLRDRERGRGYTF.

The CDR3 region has the DNA TGTGCCAGCAGCTTTGAATGGGGCCTGGAGCAGTTCTTC. This codes for CASSFEWGLEQFF. J is TRBJ2-1 and V is TRBV7-9; D may be TRBD1 (5 bases). Germline assignment: CDR1 SEHNR and CDR2 FQNEAQ (reference sequence). The CDR3 spans 13 residues. Trimming cost V 3 bases and J 10 bases, with 13 bases left between them.

V usage is TRBV7-8 and J usage is TRBJ1-2; D is ambiguous. Germline V lookup: CDR1 SGHVS, CDR2 FQNEAQ. Trimming left V 5 bases short and J 6 bases short, with 19 bases between. The CDR3 is 15 residues long. CDR3 in DNA: TGTGCCAGCAGCACTGCAAGGAGGGTTCAAAATGGCTACACCTTC. This gives the protein CASSTARRVQNGYTF.

This clone was recorded a few times. The chain recombines TRBV5-4 with TRBJ2-2; 10 positions agree with TRBD1. CDR3 length: 15 amino acids. Germline lookup yields CDR1 SGHNT and CDR2 YYREEE (reference sequence). J lost 1 base, V lost 6 bases, and 3 bases had no gene match. CDR3 amino acids: CASNWDRGNTGELFF. CDR3 bases: TGTGCCAGCAACTGGGACAGGGGGAACACCGGGGAGCTGTTTTTT.

The V and J genes are TRBV14 and TRBJ1-1; 10 bases line up with TRBD1. There are 15 residues in the CDR3. V was pared by 4 bases and J by 1 base, with 3 bases of the junction left unmatched. Germline-derived CDR1 and CDR2 are SGHDN and FVKESK. The CDR3 is CASSRRQGANTEAFF. In DNA form, the CDR3 reads TGTGCCAGCAGCCGAAGACAGGGGGCGAACACTGAAGCTTTCTTT.

This clone appeared a single time. V gene TRBV12-5 combines with J gene TRBJ1-5; a weak D match, TRBD1 (5 bases). V was pared by 4 bases and J by 6 bases, with 13 bases between. The CDR3 spans 14 residues. The V gene's germline CDR1 is LGHNT and CDR2 FRNRAP. Here the CDR3 DNA reads TGTGCTAGTGGTTGGGGCTCAGAACGTCAGCCCCAGCATTTT. Amino acid sequence: CASGWGSERQPQHF. The entire variable domain, with the rest obtained from reference TRBV12-5 and TRBJ1-5, is as follows: DARVTQTPRHKVTEMGQEVTMRCQPILGHNTVFWYRQTMMQGLELLAYFRNRAPLDDSGMPKDRFSAEMPDATLATLKIQPSEPRDSAVYFCASGWGSERQPQHFGDGTRLSIL.

Here the CDR3 reads CASSPRTGGYEKLFF. The CDR3 DNA follows: TGTGCCAGCTCACCACGTACAGGGGGCTATGAAAAACTGTTTTTT. The chain combines TRBV18 with TRBJ1-4; 9 bases are a match to TRBD1. Germline CDR1 reads KGHSH; CDR2 reads LQKENI. V lost 1 base and J lost 6; bases outside the gene matches: 3. CDR3 length: 15 amino acids. Drawing the rest from reference TRBV18 and TRBJ1-4, the complete variable domain is NAGVMQNPRHLVRRRGQEARLRCSPMKGHSHVYWYRQLPEEGLKFMVYLQKENIIDESGMPKERFSAEFPKEGPSILRIQQVVRGDSAAYFCASSPRTGGYEKLFFGSGTQLSVL.

The chain is built from TRBV12-3 or TRBV12-4 and TRBJ1-1; 8 bases fit TRBD1. CDR3 size: 13 residues. Germline trimming cut 6 bases from V and 10 bases from J; bases unmatched to any gene: 10. The CDR3 sequence: CASSLPTGGGAFF. CDR3 nucleotide sequence: TGTGCCAGCAGCCTCCCCACAGGGGGGGGAGCTTTCTTT.

V and J are TRBV6-5 and TRBJ1-2; 9 bases are a match to TRBD1. V lost 8 bases and J lost 6; bases outside the gene matches: 7. The germline V gene has CDR1 MNHEY and CDR2 SVGAGI. There are 13 residues in the CDR3. Here the CDR3 reads CASCRGQGDGYTF. CDR3 nucleotide sequence: TGTGCCAGCTGCAGGGGACAGGGCGATGGCTACACCTTC.

The chain joins TRBV2 to TRBJ2-7; perhaps TRBD2 as D (5 bases). CDR1 is SNHLY and CDR2 is FYNNEI in the germline V gene. This CDR3 comprises 16 residues. Deletions cut 7 bases from V and 3 bases from J, with 22 bases between. The CDR3 loop reads CASTPGKTQGIYEQYF. The CDR3 DNA reads as TGTGCCAGCACGCCCGGGAAAACACAAGGGATCTACGAGCAGTACTTC.

The genes are TRBV6-1 and TRBJ1-1; D gene ambiguous. Trimming left V 4 bases short and J 0 bases short, with 15 bases between. Germline V gene data show CDR1 as MNHNS and CDR2 as SASEGT. This CDR3 has 16 amino acids. CDR3 in DNA: TGTGCCAGCAGTGGAGGGTACAGACTCATGAACACTGAAGCTTTCTTT. Its translation: CASSGGYRLMNTEAFF.

For the CDR3, the DNA is TGTGCCAGCAGTTTCTACACCGGGGAGCTGTTTTTT. Its protein product is CASSFYTGELFF. The J gene is TRBJ2-2, the V gene TRBV28; D is ambiguous. V was trimmed by 3 bases and J by 3 bases, leaving 2 bases between them. This CDR3 comprises 12 residues. Germline loops: CDR1 MDHEN, CDR2 SYDVKM.

The chain has TRBV2 and TRBJ1-6; weak D call: TRBD1 (5 bases). The CDR3 contains 13 residues. V shed 5 bases and J shed 7 bases, with 9 bases lying between them. In germline, CDR1 is SNHLY, CDR2 FYNNEI. The CDR3 nucleotides read TGTGCCAGCAGTTTACAGGAGAATTCACCCCTCCACTTT. Amino acids: CASSLQENSPLHF.